The 20 T cell receptor beta chains given below trace back to one sample, sequenced in a study of HIV-infected patients and healthy controls. Approximately 500 ng RNA was reverse transcribed with alpha and beta constant-region primers. Each of the alpha and beta chains got its own library through chain-specific third strand synthesis with indices. TCRdb reprocessed the 5' RACE reads with MiXCR, giving one entry per CDR3 protein. In the table there are 15,000 to 20,000 distinct CDR3 sequences, over 5% of which are singletons. The repertoire came from unfractionated whole blood and reflected all unsorted peripheral T cells. The source material was blood. Every receptor here comes from an adult in good health.

This clonotype was counted many times. The CDR3 DNA reads as TGTGCCAGCAGCCCGGGACAGGTGAACACTGAAGCTTTCTTT. It yields the protein CASSPGQVNTEAFF. V usage is TRBV7-2 and J usage is TRBJ1-1, with 8 bases fitting TRBD1. CDR3 size: 14 residues. CDR1 is SGHTA and CDR2 is FQGNSA in the germline V gene. The J segment lost 0 bases and the V segment lost 5 bases, leaving 2 bases of the junction unmatched.

This clonotype was seen ten or more times. The chain recombines TRBV2 with TRBJ1-5; D may be TRBD1 (6 bases). Germline-derived CDR1 and CDR2 are SNHLY and FYNNEI. The CDR3 has 14 amino acids. V was clipped by 4 bases and J by 6 bases, with 13 bases between them. CDR3 coding DNA: TGTGCCAGCAGTGGCCCAGGGGAGGGTCAGCCCCAGCATTTT. Translation gives CASSGPGEGQPQHF. Looking up the rest from reference TRBV2 and TRBJ1-5 gives the full variable domain: EPEVTQTPSHQVTQMGQEVILRCVPISNHLYFYWYRQILGQKVEFLVSFYNNEISEKSEIFDDQFSVERPDGSNFTLKIRSTKLEDSAMYFCASSGPGEGQPQHFGDGTRLSIL.

Judged by abundance, this clonotype is medium-sized. The chain uses TRBV20-1 and TRBJ1-1; possible D gene TRBD1, 5 bases. The length of the CDR3 is 14 residues. Looked up from germline, CDR1 is DFQATT and CDR2 is SNEGSKA (reference sequence). V was pared by 3 bases and J by 3 bases, with 14 bases between. Written as DNA, the CDR3 is TGCAGTGCTAGGGTGACAGAGACATACACTGAAGCTTTCTTT. Amino acid sequence: CSARVTETYTEAFF.

This clonotype was observed many times. This chain links TRBV20-1 with TRBJ1-1; D is unclear. The CDR3 contains 15 residues. The V and J ends lost 1 base and 3 bases respectively, with 15 bases between them. Germline loops: CDR1 DFQATT, CDR2 SNEGSKA (reference sequence). In DNA, the CDR3 is TGCAGTGCTAGAGCGGTTGGACGGGAGTACACTGAAGCTTTCTTT. This translates into CSARAVGREYTEAFF.

This clonotype has ten or more counts. V usage is TRBV6-1 and J usage is TRBJ1-5; 7 nucleotides line up with TRBD1. Germline V gene lookup returns CDR1 MNHNS and CDR2 SASEGT. V lost 7 bases, J lost 2 bases, and 17 bases stayed unmatched. The CDR3 totals 18 residues. CDR3 coding DNA: TGTGCCAGCACTGCCAAGGACAGGACGGTTCGGGGCAATCAGCCCCAGCATTTT. This sequence encodes CASTAKDRTVRGNQPQHF.

This clonotype came up many times. The J gene is TRBJ2-1, the V gene TRBV20-1; D may be TRBD2 (5 bases). Per germline, CDR1 DFQATT and CDR2 SNEGSKA (reference sequence). Trimming removed 0 bases at V and 3 bases at J, with 15 bases between. The CDR3 has 16 amino acids. DNA for the CDR3: TGCAGTGCTAGAGACCCCCAGCGGTTCTACTACAATGAGCAGTTCTTC. Residues: CSARDPQRFYYNEQFF.

At least ten counts were recorded for this clonotype. The rearrangement joins TRBV10-3 to TRBJ2-7; D uncertain. This CDR3 is 12 amino acids long. Germline V gene data show CDR1 as ENHRY and CDR2 as SYGVKD. The V end was cut by 5 bases, the J end by 2 bases, with 7 bases between. CDR3 loop: CAISRLTYEQYF. In DNA, the CDR3 is TGTGCCATCAGTAGATTGACCTACGAGCAGTACTTC.

There are a few counts of this clonotype. This CDR3 reads CASSAGHRNEKLFF. DNA of the CDR3: TGCGCCAGCAGCGCGGGACACCGTAATGAAAAACTGTTTTTT. The genes are TRBV5-1 and TRBJ1-4; TRBD1 might be the D (6 bases). Trimming stripped 4 bases from V and 4 bases from J, with 11 bases between. The V gene's germline CDR1 is SGHRS and CDR2 YFSETQ. This CDR3 is built from 14 residues.

In this sample, this clonotype is medium-sized. The chain recombines TRBV2 with TRBJ2-5; a weak D match, TRBD2 (6 bases). Germline values: CDR1 SNHLY, CDR2 FYNNEI. V was shortened by 9 bases and J by 4 bases, with 21 bases between the two germline ends. This CDR3 comprises 15 residues. The CDR3 region has the DNA TGTGCCAGTCAAGAGGGGTTTGCGGGGCGAGAGACCCAGTACTTC. It yields the protein CASQEGFAGRETQYF.

The chain combines TRBV23-1 with TRBJ1-5; D ambiguous. TRBV23-1 is known as an ORF, though its function is uncertain. Between the trimmed V and J ends, which lost 0 bases and 0 bases, there was a span of 0 bases. The CDR3 runs 13 residues. For the CDR3, the DNA is TGCGCCAGCAGTCAATCTAGCAATCAGCCCCAGCATTTT. Its translation: CASSQSSNQPQHF.

Many counts were recorded for this clonotype. V usage is TRBV3-1 and J usage is TRBJ1-6; D is ambiguous. Germline CDR1 and CDR2: LGHDT and YNNKEL (reference sequence). CDR3 length equals 15 residues. The V end was cut by 8 bases, the J end by 1 base, with 12 bases between. The CDR3 nucleotides are TGTGCCAGCGGGAGGAGGGTGTCCTATAATTCACCCCTCCACTTT. Translation gives CASGRRVSYNSPLHF. The full variable domain, its missing parts supplied by reference TRBV3-1 and TRBJ1-6, is DTAVSQTPKYLVTQMGNDKSIKCEQNLGHDTMYWYKQDSKKFLKIMFSYNNKELIINETVPNRFSPKSPDKAHLNLHINSLELGDSAVYFCASGRRVSYNSPLHFGNGTRLTVT.

The genes are TRBV5-6 and TRBJ1-5; D is ambiguous. Per the germline V gene, CDR1 is SGHDT and CDR2 is YYEEEE. This CDR3 is 15 amino acids long. Trimming shortened V by 4 bases and J by 7 bases, and 18 bases separated the two germline ends. CDR3 protein: CASSHTRTRRQPQHF. CDR3 bases: TGTGCCAGCAGCCACACCCGGACCAGGAGACAGCCCCAGCATTTT.

This clonotype has ten or more counts. The chain has TRBV20-1 and TRBJ1-2, with 7 bases identical to TRBD1. The CDR3 has 12 residues. Germline loops: CDR1 DFQATT, CDR2 SNEGSKA (reference sequence). V shed 5 bases and J 6 bases; nucleotides not matched to a gene: 6. The CDR3 region has the DNA TGCAGTGCTGGGGACAGTCCCGATGGCTACACCTTC. Amino acid sequence: CSAGDSPDGYTF.

This clonotype was observed at least ten times. The V call is TRBV12-5, the J call TRBJ1-1; D remains ambiguous. V was shortened by 2 bases and J by 4 bases, with 5 bases between the two germline ends. Germline CDR1 and CDR2: LGHNT and FRNRAP. The CDR3 runs 12 residues. In DNA form, the CDR3 reads TGTGCTAGTGGTTTGTTTGGCACTGAAGCTTTCTTT. Its protein is CASGLFGTEAFF.

This clonotype is medium-sized (0.01 to 0.1%). The CDR3 DNA reads TGTGCCAGCAGCCCAGTACTGTACAGGGGCGAACTGAACACTGAAGCTTTCTTT. The encoded protein is CASSPVLYRGELNTEAFF. The chain carries TRBV11-2 and TRBJ1-1; TRBD1 matches at 7 bases. There are 18 residues in the CDR3. Looked up from germline, CDR1 is SGHAT and CDR2 is FQNNGV. The J segment lost 0 bases and the V segment lost 5 bases, leaving 15 bases of the junction unmatched. The whole variable domain, filled in from reference TRBV11-2 and TRBJ1-1, reads EAGVAQSPRYKIIEKRQSVAFWCNPISGHATLYWYQQILGQGPKLLIQFQNNGVVDDSQLPKDRFSAERLKGVDSTLKIQPAKLEDSAVYLCASSPVLYRGELNTEAFFGQGTRLTVV.

The genes are TRBV9 and TRBJ2-2; the match to TRBD1 covers 7 bases. CDR1 is SGDLS, CDR2 YYNGEE, per germline. The junction had 4 bases not matched to a gene; V was cut back by 5 bases and J by 0 bases. CDR3 length: 15 residues. This CDR3 reads CASSRTGANTGELFF. The CDR3 DNA sequence: TGTGCCAGCAGTAGGACAGGAGCGAACACCGGGGAGCTGTTTTTT.

At least ten counts were recorded for this clonotype. The rearrangement uses TRBV7-2 and TRBJ1-2, with 8 bases that match TRBD1. CDR1 and CDR2 from the germline V gene are SGHTA and FQGNSA. V lost 4 bases, J lost 3 bases, and 16 bases stayed unmatched. This CDR3 spans 18 amino acids. In DNA, the CDR3 is TGTGCCAGCAGCTCACCCACCGCAATAAACAGGGGGGACTATGGCTACACCTTC. Translation: CASSSPTAINRGDYGYTF.

At least ten counts were recorded for this clonotype. The V and J genes are TRBV24-1 and TRBJ2-1; 13 bases match TRBD2. The germline gives CDR1 KGHDR, CDR2 SFDVKD. The V segment lost 4 bases and the J segment 4 bases; nucleotides outside the gene matches: 3. This CDR3 contains 16 residues. CDR3 nucleotides: TGTGCCACCAGTGAGGGGACTAGCGGGGCTTACAATGAGCAGTTCTTC. Its translation: CATSEGTSGAYNEQFF.

The sample holds many counts of this clonotype. The chain joins TRBV5-4 to TRBJ2-7; D uncertain. The length of the CDR3 is 14 residues. Germline assignment: CDR1 SGHNT and CDR2 YYREEE (reference sequence). Trimming took 1 base from V and 2 from J, leaving 10 bases between them. CDR3 loop: CASSLRLTPYEQYF. The CDR3 bases are TGTGCCAGCAGCTTGCGTCTGACCCCCTACGAGCAGTACTTC.

A few counts support this clonotype. The J gene is TRBJ2-5, the V gene TRBV9; TRBD1 agrees at 7 bases. Losses at the gene ends were 3 bases for V and 1 base for J; bases not matched to a gene: 3. The V gene's germline CDR1 is SGDLS and CDR2 YYNGEE. The CDR3 loop spans 14 amino acids. CDR3 sequence (DNA): TGTGCCAGCAGCGCGGGGACAGCCCAAGAGACCCAGTACTTC. Amino acid sequence: CASSAGTAQETQYF.